This T cell receptor (beta chain) was sequenced during a study of Ad26.COV2.S vaccination and SARS-CoV-2 variants. On the study more broadly: Participants got Ad26.COV2.S intramuscularly, once or twice 56 days apart.

The method was immunoSEQ multiplex PCR; TCRdb's version includes in-frame clones alone and lacks a portion of them. The sample gives about 680,000 clones, around 90% of which show up once; around 1.5% is in the top ten. Points from the study as a whole: Vaccinees showed greater spike-specific TCR breadth than placebo recipients. Similar non-spike TCR breadth was seen in vaccine and placebo recipients.

Trimming took off 1 base at V and 8 bases at J, with 11 bases between the two ends. CDR1 SGHTA and CDR2 FQGNSA come from the germline V gene. This CDR3 has 14 amino acids. Treatment given: some 19 received Ad26.COV2.S at low or high dose, single or two shots; about 5 received placebo; per-sample allocation not given. Samples came from day 63 after the first vaccine or placebo injection. As its vector, the vaccine had Ad26, which expressed Wuhan-strain SARS-CoV-2 spike. On this clone itself: The antigen is unknown.

Sequenced material: peripheral blood, taken in a trial of Ad26.COV2.S vaccine versus placebo. V usage is TRBV7-2 and J usage is TRBJ1-4; the D gene is possibly TRBD1 (5 bases). The receptor comes from a person aged 18 to 65 who received the Ad26.COV2.S COVID-19 vaccine or a placebo. In nucleotides, the CDR3 is TGTGCCAGCAGCTTAGTGGCAGGGAGCGAAAAACTGTTTTTT. Protein product: CASSLVAGSEKLFF.